These 30 T cell receptor beta chains came from one sample sequenced in a study of PD-1 blockade in mismatch repair-deficient tumors. The repertoire was sequenced with immunoSEQ multiplex PCR; TCRdb's copy has only in-frame clones and lacks some. The table includes about 51,000 clones, 65% to 85% detected once. The sequenced sample was peripheral blood, obtained 20 weeks after starting pembrolizumab. These receptors were obtained from an adult with mismatch repair-deficient cancer.

This clone was found a few times. The genes are TRBV6-5 and TRBJ2-7; D ambiguous. V dropped 6 bases and J dropped 7 bases, with 10 bases sitting between them. CDR3 length: 11 residues. CDR1 and CDR2 (germline): MNHEY, SVGAGI. The DNA of the CDR3 is TGTGCCAGCAGCAGCCCTACGGAGCAGTACTTC. Amino acid sequence: CASSSPTEQYF.

J is TRBJ2-3 and V is TRBV5-4; 9 bases are a match to TRBD2. Losses at the gene ends were 2 bases for V and 0 bases for J; bases not matched to a gene: 4. Germline loops: CDR1 SGHNT, CDR2 YYREEE (reference sequence). The CDR3 extends over 16 amino acids. CDR3 sequence (DNA): TGTGCCAGCAGCTTAAGCGGGAGGCCAAGCACAGATACGCAGTATTTT. It translates to CASSLSGRPSTDTQYF.

The gene calls are TRBV6-5 and TRBJ1-1; D gene uncertain. The V gene's germline CDR1 is MNHEY and CDR2 SVGAGI. The CDR3 is 13 amino acids. Trimming removed 6 bases at V and 2 bases at J, with 10 bases between. The CDR3 sequence: CASRDDTNTEAFF. The CDR3 nucleotides read TGTGCCAGCAGGGACGACACAAACACTGAAGCTTTCTTT.

CDR3 DNA sequence: TGCGCCAGCAGCCAAGGTGGCGCACAGGACTATGGCTACACCTTC. Translation gives CASSQGGAQDYGYTF. The chain employs TRBV4-3 and TRBJ1-2; tentative D call: TRBD1 (5 bases). Trimming pared 1 base from V and 3 bases from J, leaving 12 bases between. Germline CDR1 and CDR2: LGHNA and YSLEER. The CDR3 is 15 residues long.

This clone was counted once. The J gene is TRBJ1-1, the V gene TRBV6-5, with a tentative D call TRBD1 (6 bases). Germline assignment: CDR1 MNHEY and CDR2 SVGAGI. The CDR3 is 14 amino acids. Trimming removed 6 bases at V and 0 bases at J, with 11 bases between. The CDR3 reads CASSAGHLNTEAFF. The CDR3 region has the DNA TGTGCCAGCAGCGCGGGACACTTGAACACTGAAGCTTTCTTT.

This clone was seen a single time. This chain links TRBV7-9 with TRBJ2-3; D possibly matches TRBD1 or TRBD2 (5 bases each). The CDR3 is 16 amino acids. Germline CDR1 and CDR2: SEHNR and FQNEAQ (reference sequence). V was pared by 5 bases and J by 4 bases, with 19 bases between. In DNA, the CDR3 is TGTGCCAGCAGCCCCCGGGGACCAAAAGGGGCAGATACGCAGTATTTT. Translating gives CASSPRGPKGADTQYF.

The rearrangement links TRBV5-4 to TRBJ2-7, with 7 bases that match TRBD1. V lost 1 base to trimming and J lost 5 bases; unmatched junction nucleotides: 12. Germline values: CDR1 SGHNT, CDR2 YYREEE (reference sequence). The CDR3 consists of 16 residues. The CDR3 sequence is CASSLPGTVGSNEQYF. Written as DNA, the CDR3 is TGTGCCAGCAGCTTGCCTGGGACAGTCGGCAGCAACGAGCAGTACTTC.

The chain couples TRBV5-4 to TRBJ1-1, with D tentatively TRBD1 (5 bases). Germline CDR1 SGHNT, CDR2 YYREEE (reference sequence). V lost 4 bases and J 4 bases, leaving 17 bases between the germline ends. The CDR3 loop spans 15 amino acids. The CDR3: CASSQTTGVSTEAFF. CDR3 nucleotide sequence: TGTGCCAGCAGCCAAACAACAGGCGTGAGCACTGAAGCTTTCTTT.

The chain links TRBV14 to TRBJ2-2; the match to TRBD2 covers 9 bases. Germline V lookup: CDR1 SGHDN, CDR2 FVKESK. With 4 bases clipped from V and 7 bases from J, the junction kept 10 bases outside the gene matches. The CDR3 runs 16 residues. The CDR3: CASSLHTGLANGELFF. CDR3 bases: TGTGCCAGCAGCCTACACACGGGACTAGCAAACGGGGAGCTGTTTTTT.

The chain couples TRBV5-4 to TRBJ1-1, with 8 bases that match TRBD1. V lost 9 bases, J lost 0 bases, and 7 bases stayed unmatched. The germline V gene has CDR1 SGHNT and CDR2 YYREEE (reference sequence). The CDR3 spans 14 residues. DNA for the CDR3: TGTGCCACCAGGACAGGGAACTTGAACACTGAAGCTTTCTTT. Protein sequence: CATRTGNLNTEAFF.

The chain joins TRBV29-1 to TRBJ2-3, with 9 positions matching TRBD2. In germline, CDR1 is SQVTM, CDR2 ANQGSEA. V shed 4 bases and J 3 bases; nucleotides not matched to a gene: 5. The CDR3 is 14 residues long. The CDR3 sequence is CSVGWTSATDTQYF. The CDR3 DNA follows: TGCAGCGTTGGGTGGACTAGCGCAACAGATACGCAGTATTTT.

This clone was detected a few times. This chain links TRBV15 with TRBJ1-2, with unresolved D. In germline, CDR1 is LNHNV, CDR2 YYDKDF (reference sequence). V lost 1 base and J lost 8, with 11 bases in between. The CDR3 extends over 13 amino acids. This chain's CDR3 is CATSRVSEEGYTF. The DNA of the CDR3 is TGTGCCACCAGCAGAGTATCGGAAGAAGGCTACACCTTC.

This chain joins TRBV5-1 and TRBJ2-2; 7 nucleotides line up with TRBD2. The CDR3 is 15 residues long. Germline assignment: CDR1 SGHRS and CDR2 YFSETQ. The V segment lost 0 bases and the J segment 1 base; nucleotides outside the gene matches: 0. The CDR3 DNA reads TGCGCCAGCAGCTTGGGGGAGGGGAACACCGGGGAGCTGTTTTTT. Protein: CASSLGEGNTGELFF.

The CDR3 DNA reads TGTGCCAGCAGCCCTGGAGCGGCCCCGTTCACAGATACGCAGTATTTT. It encodes CASSPGAAPFTDTQYF. The V and J genes are TRBV5-5 and TRBJ2-3; perhaps TRBD2 as D (5 bases). The germline CDR1 and CDR2 sequences are SGHKS and YYEKEE (reference sequence). This CDR3 region has 16 residues. V was shortened by 4 bases and J by 2 bases, with 17 bases between the two germline ends.

This rearrangement joins TRBV5-1 to TRBJ1-1; 8 bases agree with TRBD1. V lost 2 bases, J lost 1 base, and 7 bases stayed unmatched. The CDR3 spans 16 residues. Germline values: CDR1 SGHRS, CDR2 YFSETQ. The CDR3 DNA sequence: TGCGCCAGCAGCTTCGGCCAAGGACAGGGGAACACTGAAGCTTTCTTT. Translating gives CASSFGQGQGNTEAFF.

The rearrangement joins TRBV30 to TRBJ2-7, with D unresolved. Germline lookup yields CDR1 GTSNPN and CDR2 SVGIG (reference sequence). The CDR3 runs 11 residues. Trimming cost V 0 bases and J 4 bases, with 4 bases left between them. The CDR3 sequence is CAWSVKYEQYF. The CDR3, as DNA: TGTGCCTGGAGTGTCAAGTACGAGCAGTACTTC.

This chain links TRBV5-1 with TRBJ2-2; 13 nucleotides match TRBD2. The CDR3 length is 16 residues. Per germline, CDR1 SGHRS and CDR2 YFSETQ. Trimming at V came to 3 bases and at J to 2 bases, leaving 1 base not matched to a gene. This CDR3 reads CASSWGLAGNTGELFF. CDR3 sequence (DNA): TGCGCCAGCAGCTGGGGACTAGCGGGAAACACCGGGGAGCTGTTTTTT.

This chain connects TRBV7-9 to TRBJ2-7; 10 bases match TRBD2. V lost 4 bases to trimming and J lost 3 bases; unmatched junction nucleotides: 6. Germline CDR1 reads SEHNR; CDR2 reads FQNEAQ (reference sequence). This CDR3 comprises 15 residues. CDR3 in amino acids: CASSSKREGSYEQYF. The CDR3 bases are TGTGCCAGCAGCTCCAAGCGGGAGGGGAGCTACGAGCAGTACTTC.

This sequence joins TRBV7-2 and TRBJ2-3; the match to TRBD2 covers 10 bases. This CDR3 contains 16 residues. Trimming removed 4 bases from V and 2 bases from J; junction bases left unmatched: 6. Germline CDR1 and CDR2: SGHTA and FQGNSA. CDR3 bases: TGTGCCAGCAGCTCCGGACTAGCGGAGCCCACAGATACGCAGTATTTT. As protein: CASSSGLAEPTDTQYF.

The rearrangement joins TRBV18 to TRBJ1-1; 8 bases match TRBD1. Germline CDR1 reads KGHSH; CDR2 reads LQKENI. This CDR3 comprises 14 residues. V shed 8 bases, J shed 1 base, and the junction held 6 bases outside the gene matches. The CDR3 DNA is TGTGCCAGCGCGGACAGGGATGGGAACACTGAAGCTTTCTTT. This sequence encodes CASADRDGNTEAFF.

The count of this clone is one. The chain carries TRBV5-4 and TRBJ2-7, with 11 bases identical to TRBD2. The V gene end was trimmed by 0 bases and the J gene end by 6 bases; junction bases not matched to a gene: 8. Germline V gene data show CDR1 as SGHNT and CDR2 as YYREEE (reference sequence). CDR3 length equals 16 residues. DNA of the CDR3: TGTGCCAGCAGCTTGGCCGGAGAACTAGCGGGAGCCGAGCAGTACTTC. This sequence encodes CASSLAGELAGAEQYF.

The V gene is TRBV9, the J gene TRBJ2-3; 9 nucleotides match TRBD2. This CDR3 comprises 14 residues. Unmatched junction bases numbered 5, after V lost 3 bases and J lost 6 bases. Germline V CDR1 and CDR2: SGDLS, YYNGEE. The CDR3 here is CASSGSGSGDTQYF. CDR3 bases: TGTGCCAGCAGCGGTAGCGGGAGTGGTGATACGCAGTATTTT.

This chain joins TRBV5-4 and TRBJ2-6, with D unclear. The germline V gene encodes CDR1 SGHNT and CDR2 YYREEE (reference sequence). This CDR3 is built from 15 residues. Trimming took off 2 bases at V and 4 bases at J, with 10 bases between the two ends. CDR3 residues: CASSFRSTGANVLTF. CDR3 bases: TGTGCCAGCAGCTTTCGCTCCACGGGGGCCAACGTCCTGACTTTC.

The chain joins TRBV5-6 to TRBJ2-1, with TRBD2 identical over 7 bases. The germline gives CDR1 SGHDT, CDR2 YYEEEE. With 0 bases clipped from V and 9 bases from J, the junction kept 12 bases outside the gene matches. CDR3 length: 16 amino acids. Here the CDR3 reads CASSLEGGPVEVEQFF. For the CDR3, the DNA is TGTGCCAGCAGCTTGGAGGGAGGGCCGGTTGAGGTTGAGCAGTTCTTC.

The chain uses TRBV5-1 and TRBJ2-5, with D unclear. Trimming took 0 bases from V and 3 from J, leaving 6 bases between them. Germline CDR1 SGHRS, CDR2 YFSETQ. This CDR3 is built from 13 residues. The CDR3 DNA reads as TGCGCCAGCAGCTTGGTAACAGAAGAGACCCAGTACTTC. Its translation: CASSLVTEETQYF.

This rearrangement joins TRBV11-3 to TRBJ2-3; no clear D. The V end lost 1 base, the J end lost 5 bases, and 4 bases lay between the germline ends. The CDR3 contains 12 residues. CDR1 and CDR2 (germline): SGHNT, YENEEA. This chain's CDR3 is CASSLGGDTQYF. CDR3 nucleotides: TGTGCCAGCAGCTTAGGGGGAGATACGCAGTATTTT.

The chain couples TRBV7-2 to TRBJ1-5; D is unclear. Germline CDR1 reads SGHTA; CDR2 reads FQGNSA. The CDR3 runs to 15 residues. V lost 5 bases to trimming and J lost 0 bases, with 11 bases between them. This CDR3 is CASSPDYYSNQPQHF. CDR3 nucleotides: TGTGCCAGCAGCCCGGACTATTATAGCAATCAGCCCCAGCATTTT. The full variable domain, in which reference TRBV7-2 and TRBJ1-5 provide the parts outside the CDR3, is GAGVSQSPSNKVTEKGKDVELRCDPISGHTALYWYRQSLGQGLEFLIYFQGNSAPDKSGLPSDRFSAERTGGSVSTLTIQRTQQEDSAVYLCASSPDYYSNQPQHFGDGTRLSIL.

About this clone itself: Sequence at one end of the junction differs from germline and may be a read error. In DNA form, the CDR3 reads TGCGCCAGCCTGGGGACAAACTCCTACGAGCAGTACTTC. Translated: CASLGTNSYEQYF. This chain connects TRBV6-1 to TRBJ2-7; a weak D match, TRBD1 (6 bases). The CDR3 spans 13 residues. Germline assignment: CDR1 MNHNS and CDR2 SASEGT.

The chain joins TRBV9 to TRBJ2-7; D is possibly TRBD1 (5 bases). There are 14 residues in the CDR3. Looked up from germline, CDR1 is SGDLS and CDR2 is YYNGEE. Deletions cut 0 bases from V and 7 bases from J, with 14 bases between. CDR3 coding DNA: TGTGCCAGCAGCGTAGAACCGGCCGCAGGGGAGCAGTACTTC. It codes for CASSVEPAAGEQYF. Combining the CDR3 with reference TRBV9 and TRBJ2-7 gives the whole variable domain DSGVTQTPKHLITATGQRVTLRCSPRSGDLSVYWYQQSLDQGLQFLIQYYNGEERAKGNILERFSAQQFPDLHSELNLSSLELGDSALYFCASSVEPAAGEQYFGPGTRLTVT.

A single count supports this clone. V and J are TRBV5-3 and TRBJ2-7; 7 bases fit TRBD2. TRBV5-3 is an ORF, with its function uncertain. V trimming: 2 bases; J trimming: 3 bases; junction bases outside the gene matches: 5. The CDR3 has 14 amino acids. CDR3 sequence: CARSFKLAVYEQYF. CDR3 bases: TGTGCCAGAAGCTTTAAGCTAGCGGTCTACGAGCAGTACTTC.